The 17 T cell receptor beta chains below all came from one sample that was sequenced in a study of T cell responses to AZD1222 COVID-19 vaccine. Measured with immunoSEQ multiplex PCR; TCRdb has only the in-frame clones, and not every one. The sample shows about 140,000 clones, approximately 90% of them seen only once. The sequences come from peripheral blood, collected on day 0 of AZD1222 vaccination. The receptors were sampled from an adult in good health.

This clone was recorded once. The V and J genes are TRBV28 and TRBJ2-7; no clear D. The ends were cut back, 1 base at V and 2 bases at J, with 6 bases in the middle. The CDR3 covers 13 residues. CDR1 and CDR2 from the germline V gene are MDHEN and SYDVKM. CDR3 region: CASSLSNTYEQYF. CDR3 in DNA: TGTGCCAGCAGTTTATCAAATACCTACGAGCAGTACTTC.

CDR3 nucleotides: TGCAGCGTTGAATTGGGACAGGGGGCAAGGGAGCAGTACTTC. Its protein product is CSVELGQGAREQYF. The V and J genes are TRBV29-1 and TRBJ2-7; 12 bases agree with TRBD1. Germline loops: CDR1 SQVTM, CDR2 ANQGSEA. The CDR3 contains 14 residues. After removal of 2 bases from V and 7 bases from J, the junction contained 6 bases not matched to a gene.

The rearrangement joins TRBV19 to TRBJ2-7; the D gene is possibly TRBD1 (5 bases). The length of the CDR3 is 13 residues. Germline V CDR1 and CDR2: LNHDA, SQIVND (reference sequence). V was trimmed by 5 bases and J by 6 bases, leaving 14 bases between them. CDR3 protein: CASSFRELGEQYF. The CDR3 nucleotides read TGTGCCAGTAGTTTCAGGGAATTGGGCGAGCAGTACTTC.

The chain is built from TRBV7-9 and TRBJ2-1; 8 bases fit TRBD2. Trimming removed 0 bases from V and 4 bases from J; junction bases left unmatched: 2. Germline V gene data show CDR1 as SEHNR and CDR2 as FQNEAQ (reference sequence). This CDR3 region has 15 residues. The CDR3 spells CASSLAPGGYNEQFF. The CDR3, as DNA: TGTGCCAGCAGCTTAGCACCGGGAGGGTACAATGAGCAGTTCTTC.

This chain connects TRBV5-6 to TRBJ2-2; D gene uncertain. V was trimmed by 0 bases and J by 0 bases, leaving 9 bases between them. This CDR3 region has 16 residues. The germline V gene has CDR1 SGHDT and CDR2 YYEEEE. DNA of the CDR3: TGTGCCAGCAGCTTGGCCGTGGGCGCGAACACCGGGGAGCTGTTTTTT. Translation gives CASSLAVGANTGELFF.

The rearrangement uses TRBV28 and TRBJ2-2, with TRBD1 as a possible D gene (5 bases). The V and J ends lost 6 bases and 5 bases respectively, with 7 bases between them. The germline CDR1 and CDR2 sequences are MDHEN and SYDVKM. The CDR3 length is 12 residues. CDR3 sequence reads: CASRTDTGELFF. For the CDR3, the DNA is TGTGCCAGCAGGACAGATACCGGGGAGCTGTTTTTT. Supplemented by reference TRBV28 and TRBJ2-2, the full variable domain reads DVKVTQSSRYLVKRTGEKVFLECVQDMDHENMFWYRQDPGLGLRLIYFSYDVKMKEKGDIPEGYSVSREKKERFSLILESASTNQTSMYLCASRTDTGELFFGEGSRLTVL.

This sequence joins TRBV6-2 or TRBV6-3 and TRBJ2-2; D is possibly TRBD2 (5 bases). Germline CDR1 and CDR2: MNHEY and SVGEGT. The CDR3 covers 17 residues. The germline V and J ends were trimmed by 2 bases and 7 bases, with 20 bases remaining between them. CDR3 sequence: CASSYGPGGLLVGELFF. CDR3 nucleotide sequence: TGTGCCAGCAGTTACGGTCCAGGCGGGCTACTTGTCGGGGAGCTGTTTTTT.

The V and J genes are TRBV19 and TRBJ1-1; a weak D match, TRBD1 (6 bases). Germline CDR1 is LNHDA and CDR2 is SQIVND (reference sequence). V was shortened by 7 bases and J by 7 bases, with 22 bases between the two germline ends. CDR3 length: 15 amino acids. CDR3 in DNA: TGTGCCAGTATTCGGACAGAAACGGGGATTGGTGAAGCTTTCTTT. Translated: CASIRTETGIGEAFF.

The CDR3 here is CASSPGHKATEAFF. The CDR3 DNA reads as TGTGCCAGCAGCCCGGGACACAAAGCCACTGAAGCTTTCTTT. This chain links TRBV7-8 with TRBJ1-1; D may be TRBD1 (6 bases). This CDR3 spans 14 amino acids. From germline, CDR1 is SGHVS and CDR2 FQNEAQ. V lost 5 bases to trimming and J lost 4 bases, with 14 bases between them.

This rearrangement joins TRBV5-4 to TRBJ2-2, with 11 bases lining up with TRBD2. The V gene end was trimmed by 0 bases and the J gene end by 4 bases; junction bases not matched to a gene: 5. The CDR3 is made up of 17 amino acids. The germline CDR1 and CDR2 sequences are SGHNT and YYREEE (reference sequence). The DNA of the CDR3 is TGTGCCAGCAGCTTGGTTAGCGGGAGGGCCAGCACCGGGGAGCTGTTTTTT. Its protein is CASSLVSGRASTGELFF.

This chain links TRBV5-4 with TRBJ2-7; maybe TRBD2 (5 bases). Trimming left V 4 bases short and J 0 bases short, with 14 bases between. The CDR3 spans 15 residues. CDR1 and CDR2 (germline): SGHNT, YYREEE (reference sequence). CDR3 nucleotide sequence: TGTGCCAGCAGCCTAGACGCGGGCCGCTCCTACGAGCAGTACTTC. Translated: CASSLDAGRSYEQYF. The variable domain in full, completed from reference TRBV5-4 and TRBJ2-7, reads ETGVTQSPTHLIKTRGQQVTLRCSSQSGHNTVSWYQQALGQGPQFIFQYYREEENGRGNFPPRFSGLQFPNYSSELNVNALELDDSALYLCASSLDAGRSYEQYFGPGTRLTVT.

This chain joins TRBV11-1 and TRBJ2-5; 13 bases are shared with TRBD2. CDR1 is SGHAT, CDR2 FQDESV, per germline (reference sequence). V shed 0 bases and J 5 bases; nucleotides not matched to a gene: 9. The CDR3 totals 18 residues. DNA of the CDR3: TGTGCCAGCAGCTTAGCCCCGTGGACTAGCGGGAGTAGGGAGACCCAGTACTTC. Its protein is CASSLAPWTSGSRETQYF. The whole variable domain, remainder taken from reference TRBV11-1 and TRBJ2-5, is EAEVAQSPRYKITEKSQAVAFWCDPISGHATLYWYRQILGQGPELLVQFQDESVVDDSQLPKDRFSAERLKGVDSTLKIQPAELGDSAMYLCASSLAPWTSGSRETQYFGPGTRLLVL.

The chain carries TRBV28 and TRBJ1-5; no clear D. V was pared by 3 bases and J by 5 bases, with 5 bases between. The germline V gene encodes CDR1 MDHEN and CDR2 SYDVKM. The CDR3 runs 12 residues. The CDR3 loop is CASSFQDQPQHF. CDR3 nucleotides: TGTGCCAGCAGTTTTCAGGATCAGCCCCAGCATTTT.

The V gene is TRBV27, the J gene TRBJ2-2, with 11 bases identical to TRBD2. This CDR3 has 15 amino acids. Germline values: CDR1 MNHEY, CDR2 SMNVEV (reference sequence). Germline trimming cut 5 bases from V and 6 bases from J; bases unmatched to any gene: 5. CDR3 residues: CASSPGLAVPGELFF. CDR3 DNA: TGTGCCAGCAGTCCGGGACTAGCGGTTCCCGGGGAGCTGTTTTTT.

The chain has TRBV7-2 and TRBJ2-7; maybe TRBD2 (6 bases). V was trimmed by 5 bases and J by 7 bases, leaving 21 bases between them. This CDR3 comprises 15 residues. Germline lookup yields CDR1 SGHTA and CDR2 FQGNSA. CDR3 residues: CASSGRAGRVWEQYF. CDR3 nucleotides: TGTGCCAGCAGCGGAAGGGCGGGAAGGGTATGGGAGCAGTACTTC.

This chain uses TRBV12-3 or TRBV12-4 with TRBJ2-7; TRBD1 agrees at 7 bases. The CDR3 has 13 amino acids. J was trimmed by 12 bases and V by 4 bases; bases with no gene match: 12. The CDR3 sequence is CASSSYGTAKMYF. As DNA, the CDR3 is TGTGCCAGCAGTTCCTACGGGACAGCTAAGATGTACTTC.

This sequence joins TRBV27 and TRBJ1-1, with 10 bases matching TRBD1. The CDR3 consists of 14 residues. The germline CDR1 and CDR2 sequences are MNHEY and SMNVEV (reference sequence). Germline trimming cut 8 bases from V and 0 bases from J; bases unmatched to any gene: 3. DNA of the CDR3: TGTGCCAGCGGACAGGGGGGCATGAACACTGAAGCTTTCTTT. Translation: CASGQGGMNTEAFF.